Listed below are T cell receptor beta chains from one sample, sequenced in a study of shared clonotypes between healthy human individuals. The method was immunoSEQ multiplex PCR; TCRdb's version includes in-frame clones alone and lacks a portion of them. The repertoire has over a million clones, 60% to 80% of them found once; the top ten carry around 1.4%. Sequencing was done on a sample of memory CD4+ T cells sorted from blood. The origin of the receptors is a man between 18 and 35 years old in good health. Each CDR3 is given with its conserved first and last residue. A D gene is named only where the DNA matches it firmly. Clone size is given for some rows only: seen once, a few or many times, or a class if the clone is expanded.

j_gene,v_gene,d_gene,abundance,CDR3aa,CDR3nt
TRBJ2-3,TRBV5-1,NA,NA,CASTSQDTDTQYF,TGCGCCAGCACGTCCCAGGACACAGATACGCAGTATTTT
TRBJ2-3,TRBV5-4,TRBD2,NA,CASSLALAGVSTDTQYF,TGTGCCAGCAGCTTGGCCCTAGCGGGAGTAAGCACAGATACGCAGTATTTT
TRBJ1-5,TRBV19,NA,NA,CASEDSNQPQHF,TGTGCCAGCGAGGATAGCAATCAGCCCCAGCATTTT
TRBJ2-1,TRBV11-2,TRBD2,NA,CASSSGLAGAEQFF,TGTGCCAGCAGCTCGGGACTAGCGGGTGCTGAGCAGTTCTTC
TRBJ1-1,TRBV6-1,NA,NA,CASGRPGWTEAFF,TGTGCCAGCGGTAGACCTGGTTGGACTGAAGCTTTCTTT
TRBJ2-7,TRBV30,TRBD1,once,CAWRGTGPGGWQYF,TGTGCCTGGAGGGGGACAGGGCCCGGTGGTTGGCAGTACTTC
TRBJ1-2,TRBV2,NA,NA,CASSELDGRDGYTF,TGTGCCAGCAGTGAACTTGACGGGCGGGATGGCTACACCTTC
TRBJ2-2,TRBV19,NA,NA,CASRADRLGTGELFF,TGTGCCAGTAGGGCCGACAGATTGGGAACCGGGGAGCTGTTTTTT
TRBJ2-3,TRBV5-1,TRBD2,NA,CASSFSPGGGSSTDTQYF,TGCGCCAGCAGCTTCTCACCGGGAGGGGGGTCTAGCACAGATACGCAGTATTTT
TRBJ2-7,TRBV20-1,NA,NA,CSARLSDEQYF,TGCAGTGCTAGGCTGTCTGACGAGCAGTACTTC
TRBJ2-3,TRBV19,TRBD2,NA,CATSSGRNTDTQYF,TGTGCCACATCTAGCGGGAGGAACACAGATACGCAGTATTTT
TRBJ2-3,TRBV5-5,NA,NA,CASTLTGKRTDTQYF,TGTGCCAGCACCCTGACCGGAAAACGCACAGATACGCAGTATTTT
TRBJ1-4,TRBV14,NA,NA,CASSQDRTPEKLFF,TGTGCCAGCAGCCAAGACAGAACACCTGAAAAACTGTTTTTT
TRBJ1-5,TRBV6-1,NA,once,CASKIQGVGNQPQHF,TGTGCCAGCAAAATACAGGGTGTCGGCAATCAGCCCCAGCATTTT
TRBJ1-1,TRBV10-3,NA,NA,CAIRGDIEAFF,TGTGCCATCAGGGGGGACATTGAAGCTTTCTTT
TRBJ1-4,TRBV4-1,NA,NA,CASSQGGVLGNEKLFF,TGCGCCAGCAGCCAAGGGGGGGTTTTGGGTAATGAAAAACTGTTTTTT
TRBJ1-2,TRBV10-2,NA,NA,CASRDGSYGYTF,TGCGCCAGCAGGGACGGTAGCTATGGCTACACCTTC
TRBJ1-1,TRBV6-5,NA,NA,CAVHPPDRNTEAFF,TGTGCCGTGCACCCGCCAGACAGGAACACTGAAGCTTTCTTT
TRBJ1-3,TRBV5-6,NA,NA,CASSLGRQLGNTIYF,TGTGCCAGCAGCTTGGGTCGACAACTTGGAAACACCATATATTTT
TRBJ2-7,TRBV11-2,NA,NA,CASNFGRFGEQYF,TGTGCCAGCAATTTCGGACGATTTGGCGAGCAGTACTTC
TRBJ2-1,TRBV27,TRBD2,NA,CASSPGLAGNEQFF,TGTGCCAGCAGTCCGGGACTAGCGGGAAATGAGCAGTTCTTC
TRBJ2-7,TRBV5-4,TRBD2,NA,CASSSKAGFKQYF,TGTGCCAGCAGCTCAAAAGCGGGATTTAAGCAGTACTTC
TRBJ1-1,TRBV27,NA,many,CASSLWGETEAFF,TGTGCCAGCAGTTTATGGGGGGAAACTGAAGCTTTCTTT
TRBJ2-3,TRBV11-2,NA,NA,CASSLDTQGLHTQYF,TGTGCCAGCAGCTTAGATACCCAGGGCCTCCATACGCAGTATTTT
TRBJ1-2,TRBV29-1,NA,many,CSVEDRRGGYTF,TGCAGCGTTGAAGACAGGAGAGGAGGCTACACCTTC
TRBJ2-5,TRBV10-2,NA,few,CASSESIGFVGEGKETQYF,TGCGCCAGCAGTGAGTCGATCGGATTTGTGGGAGAGGGTAAAGAGACCCAGTACTTC
TRBJ2-3,TRBV28,TRBD1,once,CASSAGTGGADTQYF,TGTGCCAGCAGTGCCGGGACAGGGGGCGCAGATACGCAGTATTTT
TRBJ1-5,TRBV28,TRBD1,NA,CASSYPGGQPQHF,TGTGCCAGCAGTTATCCAGGGGGCCAGCCCCAGCATTTT
TRBJ1-4,TRBV30,NA,NA,CAWNRFTNEKLFF,TGTGCCTGGAACAGGTTTACTAATGAAAAACTGTTTTTT
TRBJ2-7,TRBV4-1,TRBD1,NA,CASSQGDRGGEQYF,TGCGCCAGCAGCCAAGGGGACAGGGGAGGCGAGCAGTACTTC
TRBJ2-2,TRBV2,TRBD2,NA,CASFEGTSANTGELFF,TGTGCCAGCTTCGAGGGGACTAGCGCGAACACCGGGGAGCTGTTTTTT
TRBJ2-7,TRBV4-1,TRBD2,many,CASSHLGGYEQYF,TGCGCCAGCAGCCACTTGGGGGGGTACGAGCAGTACTTC
TRBJ2-5,TRBV4-2,NA,NA,CASSQELGEAQYF,TGTGCCAGCAGCCAAGAACTCGGGGAGGCCCAGTACTTC
TRBJ2-5,TRBV10-3,TRBD2,NA,CATTGGAQRETQYF,TGTGCCACTACGGGGGGGGCGCAGAGGGAGACCCAGTACTTC
TRBJ2-5,TRBV25-1,NA,NA,CASSFSAGETQYF,TGTGCCAGCAGCTTCTCCGCGGGAGAGACCCAGTACTTC
TRBJ2-1,TRBV6-1,TRBD1,NA,CVSRGRGYNEQFF,TGTGTCAGCAGGGGGCGGGGATACAATGAGCAGTTCTTC
TRBJ1-1,TRBV10-1,NA,many,CASSGQPNTEAFF,TGCGCCAGCAGTGGACAGCCGAACACTGAAGCTTTCTTT
TRBJ2-7,TRBV7-9,TRBD1,few,CASSSRDRAYEQYF,TGTGCCAGCAGCTCCCGGGACAGGGCTTACGAGCAGTACTTC
TRBJ2-1,TRBV5-1,NA,NA,CASSLAAGSNEQFF,TGCGCCAGCAGCTTGGCGGCGGGATCTAATGAGCAGTTCTTC
TRBJ2-7,TRBV19,NA,NA,CASSPTTSYEQYF,TGTGCCAGTAGTCCGACGACCTCCTACGAGCAGTACTTC
TRBJ1-2,TRBV6-5,TRBD1,few,CASSYIDRGGGYTF,TGTGCCAGCAGTTACATCGACAGGGGAGGTGGCTACACCTTC
TRBJ1-5,TRBV7-9,NA,NA,CASTQGGGGKAQPQHF,TGTGCCAGCACCCAAGGTGGAGGGGGGAAGGCTCAGCCCCAGCATTTT
TRBJ1-6,TRBV7-9,NA,NA,CASSPPGGKDNSPLHF,TGTGCCAGCAGCCCCCCGGGGGGTAAAGATAATTCACCCCTCCACTTT
TRBJ2-2,TRBV16,NA,NA,CASSPARGGKMFF,TGTGCCAGCAGCCCCGCGAGAGGGGGGAAGATGTTTTTT
TRBJ1-2,TRBV19,TRBD1,NA,CASSTVPGGSSYTF,TGTGCCAGTAGTACGGTTCCAGGGGGCTCAAGCTACACCTTC
TRBJ2-3,TRBV9,TRBD2,many,CASSAASGRISDTQYF,TGTGCCAGCAGCGCCGCTAGCGGGAGGATATCAGATACGCAGTATTTT
TRBJ1-4,TRBV6-5,NA,NA,CASSYSFGGGEKLFF,TGTGCCAGCAGTTACAGCTTCGGGGGAGGCGAAAAACTGTTTTTT
TRBJ2-3,TRBV6-1,NA,NA,CASNNMGPTDTQYF,TGTGCCAGCAATAACATGGGTCCTACAGATACGCAGTATTTT
TRBJ2-7,TRBV5-1,TRBD2,NA,CASGTSGGNGGEQYF,TGCGCCAGCGGGACTAGCGGGGGTAATGGGGGCGAGCAGTACTTC
TRBJ2-7,TRBV2,NA,NA,CASRYRDNSYEQYF,TGTGCCAGCAGATACCGGGACAACTCCTACGAGCAGTACTTC
TRBJ2-1,TRBV5-8,TRBD2,NA,CASSPGTSTYNEQFF,TGTGCCAGCAGCCCCGGGACTAGCACGTACAATGAGCAGTTCTTC